A single sample gave rise to the 13 T cell receptor beta chains below, sequenced in a study of cytomegalovirus exposure and HLA in healthy donors. In the PCR, 60 Vbeta and 13 Jbeta primers were used. Assay used: immunoSEQ multiplex PCR; TCRdb lists only in-frame clones, some missing. The sample has 150,000 to 200,000 clones, 81% seen once. The specimen was PBMCs. The receptors originated from a man aged 18 to 30 in good health and CMV-seronegative.

This sequence joins TRBV10-3 and TRBJ2-7, with TRBD1 identical over 8 bases. The length of the CDR3 is 12 residues. CDR1 is ENHRY, CDR2 SYGVKD, per germline. Trimming cost V 8 bases and J 2 bases; bases outside gene matches: 2. The chain's CDR3 is CAIQGAPYEQYF. The CDR3 coding sequence is TGTGCCATCCAGGGGGCTCCCTACGAGCAGTACTTC.

V and J are TRBV7-9 and TRBJ2-2; TRBD1 might be the D (6 bases). CDR1 is SEHNR and CDR2 is FQNEAQ in the germline V gene (reference sequence). The ends were cut back, 8 bases at V and 6 bases at J, with 10 bases in the middle. The CDR3 sequence is 12 residues long. In nucleotides, the CDR3 is TGTGCCAGCCCTACAGGGTCCGGGGAGCTGTTTTTT. As protein: CASPTGSGELFF.

This clone has just one count. This chain connects TRBV28 to TRBJ1-2; D gene uncertain. Germline CDR1 and CDR2: MDHEN and SYDVKM. The CDR3 covers 14 residues. V was cut by 4 bases and J by 5 bases, with 14 bases left in between. This chain's CDR3 is CASSSAVSSYGYTF. The CDR3 DNA reads as TGTGCCAGCAGTTCAGCTGTTAGCTCGTATGGCTACACCTTC.

This rearrangement joins TRBV7-2 to TRBJ2-5; D is possibly TRBD1 (5 bases). This CDR3 contains 14 residues. V was pared by 5 bases and J by 5 bases, with 15 bases between. Germline CDR1 and CDR2: SGHTA and FQGNSA. The CDR3: CASSPRDGGETQYF. CDR3 in DNA: TGTGCCAGCAGCCCCAGGGATGGCGGCGAGACCCAGTACTTC.

The chain uses TRBV15 and TRBJ1-5; TRBD1 matches 7 bases. Germline loops: CDR1 LNHNV, CDR2 YYDKDF (reference sequence). The junction had 3 bases not matched to a gene; V was cut back by 0 bases and J by 7 bases. CDR3 length equals 14 residues. The CDR3 DNA is TGTGCCACCAGCAGAGACCGACAGGGCCAGCCCCAGCATTTT. It encodes CATSRDRQGQPQHF. Together with reference TRBV15 and TRBJ1-5, the CDR3 gives the full variable domain: DAMVIQNPRYQVTQFGKPVTLSCSQTLNHNVMYWYQQKSSQAPKLLFHYYDKDFNNEADTPDNFQSRRPNTSFCFLDIRSPGLGDTAMYLCATSRDRQGQPQHFGDGTRLSIL.

The CDR3 DNA sequence: TGTGCCAGTAGTCCCCAGGGTTCGGTCTATGGCTACACCTTC. Encoded protein: CASSPQGSVYGYTF. This chain uses TRBV19 with TRBJ1-2, with D perhaps TRBD1 (5 bases). Germline-derived CDR1 and CDR2 are LNHDA and SQIVND (reference sequence). The CDR3 spans 14 residues. Between the trimmed V and J ends, which lost 5 bases and 4 bases, there was a span of 14 bases.

This CDR3 is CASSFGQGAWEQFF. The CDR3 bases are TGTGCCAGCAGCTTTGGACAGGGGGCTTGGGAGCAGTTCTTC. The chain is built from TRBV13 and TRBJ2-1; 11 bases map to TRBD1. The CDR3 consists of 14 residues. The germline CDR1 and CDR2 sequences are PRHDT and FYEKMQ (reference sequence). Trimming cost V 3 bases and J 10 bases; bases outside gene matches: 5.

The chain is built from TRBV29-1 and TRBJ2-7, with D possibly matching TRBD2 (6 bases). The V end lost 3 bases, the J end lost 0 bases, and 15 bases lay between the germline ends. CDR1 is SQVTM and CDR2 is ANQGSEA in the germline V gene. This CDR3 contains 15 residues. The CDR3 DNA reads TGCAGCGTTGAGGGCGGGACCGAGAGCTCCTACGAGCAGTACTTC. Amino acids: CSVEGGTESSYEQYF.

This chain joins TRBV19 and TRBJ2-1; 9 nucleotides align to TRBD1. CDR1 LNHDA and CDR2 SQIVND come from the germline V gene (reference sequence). This CDR3 is built from 18 residues. V shed 8 bases, J shed 3 bases, and the junction held 17 bases outside the gene matches. CDR3 in amino acids: CASGMGTGYTTNYNEQFF. Here the CDR3 DNA reads TGTGCCAGTGGGATGGGGACAGGGTATACTACTAACTACAATGAGCAGTTCTTC.

The rearrangement links TRBV7-9 to TRBJ1-2, with D unresolved. CDR1 and CDR2 (germline): SEHNR, FQNEAQ (reference sequence). V was clipped by 8 bases and J by 3 bases, with 16 bases between them. The CDR3 contains 14 residues. CDR3 in DNA: TGTGCCAGCGCGTCGAGGCGGGCGGACTATGGCTACACCTTC. Translation: CASASRRADYGYTF.

The chain uses TRBV6-5 and TRBJ2-5, with TRBD2 matching 8 bases. V gave up 5 bases and J gave up 5 bases; unmatched junction bases: 7. The CDR3 is made up of 14 amino acids. Germline CDR1 is MNHEY and CDR2 is SVGAGI. The DNA of the CDR3 is TGTGCCAGCAGTCCCCTCGGGGGGGGCGAGACCCAGTACTTC. Its translation is CASSPLGGGETQYF.

The chain combines TRBV5-8 with TRBJ1-1; TRBD1 matches 12 bases. Losses at the gene ends were 3 bases for V and 4 bases for J; bases not matched to a gene: 7. This CDR3 comprises 16 residues. CDR1 SGHTS and CDR2 YDEGEE come from the germline V gene. The CDR3: CASSSRDRGRGTEAFF. The CDR3 DNA reads as TGTGCCAGCAGCTCGCGGGACAGGGGGCGGGGCACTGAAGCTTTCTTT.

The rearrangement links TRBV7-8 to TRBJ2-5; 9 positions agree with TRBD2. V lost 1 base, J lost 2 bases, and 5 bases stayed unmatched. The CDR3 is made up of 16 amino acids. Germline V lookup: CDR1 SGHVS, CDR2 FQNEAQ. As DNA, the CDR3 is TGTGCCAGCAGCTTAGTTTCGACTAGCGGTCAAGAGACCCAGTACTTC. It is translated as CASSLVSTSGQETQYF.